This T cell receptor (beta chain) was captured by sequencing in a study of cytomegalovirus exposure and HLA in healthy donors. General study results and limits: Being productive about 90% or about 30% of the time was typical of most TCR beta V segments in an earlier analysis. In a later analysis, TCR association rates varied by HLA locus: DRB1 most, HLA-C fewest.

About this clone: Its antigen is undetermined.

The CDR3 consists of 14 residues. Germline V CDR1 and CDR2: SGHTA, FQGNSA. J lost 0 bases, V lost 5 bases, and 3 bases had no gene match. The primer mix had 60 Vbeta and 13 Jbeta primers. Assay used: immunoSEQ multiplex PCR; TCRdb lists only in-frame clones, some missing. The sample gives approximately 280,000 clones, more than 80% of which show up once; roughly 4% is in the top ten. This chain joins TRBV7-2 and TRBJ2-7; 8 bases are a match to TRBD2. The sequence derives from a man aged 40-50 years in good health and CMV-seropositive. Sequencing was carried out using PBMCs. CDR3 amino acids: CASSDSGASYEQYF. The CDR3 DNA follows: TGTGCCAGCAGCGATAGCGGGGCCTCCTACGAGCAGTACTTC.